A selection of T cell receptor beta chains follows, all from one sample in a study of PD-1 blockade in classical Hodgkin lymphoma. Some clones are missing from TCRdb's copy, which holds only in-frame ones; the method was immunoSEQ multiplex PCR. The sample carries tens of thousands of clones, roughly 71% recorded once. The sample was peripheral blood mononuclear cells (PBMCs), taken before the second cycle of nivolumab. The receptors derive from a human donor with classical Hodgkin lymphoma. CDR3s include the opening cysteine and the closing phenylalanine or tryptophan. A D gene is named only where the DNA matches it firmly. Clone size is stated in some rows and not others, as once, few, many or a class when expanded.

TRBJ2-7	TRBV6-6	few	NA	CASSRDVTLSYEQYF	TGTGCCAGCAGTCGAGACGTAACTCTCTCCTACGAGCAGTACTTC
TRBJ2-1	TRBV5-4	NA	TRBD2	CASSTTAGGPDEQFF	TGTGCCAGCAGCACCACAGCGGGGGGGCCCGATGAGCAGTTCTTC
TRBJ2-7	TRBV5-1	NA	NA	CASSLAGTMIDEQYF	TGCGCCAGCAGCTTGGCCGGGACAATGATTGACGAGCAGTACTTC
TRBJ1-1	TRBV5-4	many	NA	CASSLDPNTEAFF	TGTGCCAGCAGCTTGGACCCCAACACTGAAGCTTTCTTT
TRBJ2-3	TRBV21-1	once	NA	CALDSGRNTDTQYF	TGTGCCCTCGATAGCGGGAGGAACACAGATACGCAGTATTTT
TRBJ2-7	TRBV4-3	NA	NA	CASSQAERPYEQYF	TGCGCCAGCAGCCAGGCGGAGAGGCCCTACGAGCAGTACTTC
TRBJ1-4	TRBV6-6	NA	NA	CASLTRPPELFF	TGTGCCAGCCTTACCAGGCCGCCGGAACTGTTTTTT
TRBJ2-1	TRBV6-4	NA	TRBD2	CASSDPTTSGVMQFF	TGTGCCAGCAGTGACCCAACGACTAGCGGGGTAATGCAGTTCTTC
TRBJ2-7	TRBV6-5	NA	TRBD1	CASSSSGQGIRRYF	TGTGCCAGCAGTAGCTCGGGACAGGGGATTCGGCGGTACTTC
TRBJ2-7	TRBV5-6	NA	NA	CASSLGGSSYEQYF	TGTGCCAGCAGCTTGGGAGGGAGCTCCTACGAGCAGTACTTC
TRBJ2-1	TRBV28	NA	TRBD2	CASPPWTSGNEQFF	TGTGCCAGCCCCCCCTGGACTAGCGGGAATGAGCAGTTCTTC
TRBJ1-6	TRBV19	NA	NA	CASSLLLVGSPLHF	TGTGCCAGTAGTCTTTTACTTGTTGGGTCACCCCTCCACTTT
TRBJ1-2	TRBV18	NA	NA	CASSPSEGAYGYTF	TGTGCCAGCTCACCAAGCGAGGGAGCCTATGGCTACACCTTC
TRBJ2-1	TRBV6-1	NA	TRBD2	CASSEIRRTRGYNEQFF	TGTGCCAGCAGTGAAATTAGGAGGACTAGGGGATACAATGAGCAGTTCTTC
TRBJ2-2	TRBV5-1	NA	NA	CASKGIIGTGELFF	TGCGCCAGCAAAGGCATCATAGGCACCGGGGAGCTGTTTTTT
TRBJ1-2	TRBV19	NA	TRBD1	CASSILPPGTAGGYTF	TGTGCCAGTAGTATACTCCCCCCTGGGACAGCAGGAGGCTACACCTTC
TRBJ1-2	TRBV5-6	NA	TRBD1	CASSLRQGRGYTF	TGTGCCAGCAGCTTGAGACAGGGACGTGGCTACACCTTC
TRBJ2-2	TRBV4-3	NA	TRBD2	CASSQESGLAGYANTGELFF	TGCGCCAGCAGCCAAGAATCGGGACTAGCGGGTTACGCGAACACCGGGGAGCTGTTTTTT
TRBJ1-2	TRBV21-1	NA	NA	CASSKHPKGFNYGYTF	TGTGCCAGCAGCAAGCACCCCAAGGGTTTCAACTATGGCTACACCTTC
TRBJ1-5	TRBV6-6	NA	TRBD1	CASSGQGSRNQPQHF	TGTGCCAGCAGTGGACAGGGGAGTCGCAATCAGCCCCAGCATTTT
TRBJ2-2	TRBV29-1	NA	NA	CSVLGLGGSGELFF	TGCAGCGTCCTTGGGCTAGGCGGTTCCGGGGAGCTGTTTTTT
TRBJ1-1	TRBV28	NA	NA	CASSLGGGGGTEAFF	TGTGCCAGCAGTTTGGGCGGGGGGGGCGGCACTGAAGCTTTCTTT
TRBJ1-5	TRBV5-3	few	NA	CARSLASRRESNQPQHF	TGTGCCAGAAGCTTGGCCTCGCGCAGGGAAAGCAATCAGCCCCAGCATTTT
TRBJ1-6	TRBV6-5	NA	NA	CASSKLQRISPLHF	TGTGCCAGCAGTAAACTTCAGAGGATTTCACCCCTCCACTTT
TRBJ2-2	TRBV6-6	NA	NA	CASSFSTGELFF	TGTGCCAGCAGTTTTAGCACCGGGGAGCTGTTTTTT
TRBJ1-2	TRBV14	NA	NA	CASSQGEGRNYGYTF	TGTGCCAGCAGCCAAGGAGAAGGCCGGAACTATGGCTACACCTTC
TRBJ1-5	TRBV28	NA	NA	CASRGQAPQHF	TGTGCCAGCAGGGGACAAGCGCCCCAGCATTTT
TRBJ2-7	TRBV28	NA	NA	CASSPQVYEQYF	TGTGCCAGCAGTCCTCAGGTCTACGAGCAGTACTTC
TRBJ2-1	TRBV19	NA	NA	CASRRSQGGFGNEQFF	TGTGCCAGTAGGCGATCTCAGGGGGGGTTTGGCAATGAGCAGTTCTTC
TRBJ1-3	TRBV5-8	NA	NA	CASSFWERGSGNTIYF	TGTGCCAGCAGCTTCTGGGAGAGGGGCTCTGGAAACACCATATATTTT
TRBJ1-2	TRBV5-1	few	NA	CASSLPASHGYTF	TGCGCCAGCAGCTTGCCGGCCAGCCATGGCTACACCTTC
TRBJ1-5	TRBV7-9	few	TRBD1	CASSKTGVAGNQPQHF	TGTGCCAGCAGCAAGACAGGGGTTGCGGGCAATCAGCCCCAGCATTTT
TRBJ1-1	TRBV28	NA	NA	CASRPMGGVTEAFF	TGTGCCAGCCGCCCTATGGGGGGCGTCACTGAAGCTTTCTTT
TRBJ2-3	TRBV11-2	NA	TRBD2	CASSLEGLRLAGGRDTQYF	TGTGCCAGCAGCTTAGAGGGGCTGCGGCTAGCGGGGGGGCGAGATACGCAGTATTTT
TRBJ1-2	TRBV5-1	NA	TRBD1	CASSFLGTGANNGYTF	TGCGCCAGCAGCTTCCTCGGGACAGGGGCGAATAATGGCTACACCTTC
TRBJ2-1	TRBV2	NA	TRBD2	CASSVRTSGGNEQFF	TGTGCCAGCAGTGTGAGGACTAGCGGAGGCAATGAGCAGTTCTTC
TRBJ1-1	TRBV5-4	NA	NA	CASSDGQTNTEAFF	TGTGCCAGCAGCGATGGACAGACGAACACTGAAGCTTTCTTT